These T cell receptor beta chains were read from a single sample in a study of T cell repertoires in cytomegalovirus infection. One entry per CDR3 protein, called by TCRdb with MiXCR from the reads. The sample includes 500,000 to 600,000 distinct CDR3 sequences, about 15% of them seen just once. The specimen sequenced was CD8+ T cells from PBMCs. These receptors came from a human donor in good health (CMV status not recorded). Some clones in this sample may be carry-over from other donors' samples. The CDR3 runs from the conserved cysteine through the conserved F or W. The D gene is left open where the match is weak. Not every row has a clone size; where given, it reads once, few, many or a size class.

size	V	J	D	CDR3	DNA
few	TRBV6-1	TRBJ2-4	-	CASTGKNIQYF	TGTGCCAGCACGGGCAAAAACATTCAGTACTTC
-	TRBV19	TRBJ2-6	TRBD1	CASNPLRQGATSSGANVLTF	TGTGCCAGTAATCCCCTTCGACAGGGGGCTACCTCCTCTGGGGCCAACGTCCTGACTTTC
-	TRBV6-6	TRBJ1-2	-	CASSSRPKTGYTF	TGTGCCAGCAGTTCCAGACCGAAGACTGGCTACACCTTC
many	TRBV4-2	TRBJ1-1	TRBD1	CASSQARTGNEAFF	TGTGCCAGCAGCCAAGCCCGGACAGGTAATGAAGCTTTCTTT
many	TRBV19	TRBJ1-1	TRBD1	CASSIPRRGLLAEAFF	TGTGCCAGTAGTATCCCACGCAGGGGGCTTTTGGCTGAAGCTTTCTTT
many	TRBV6-1	TRBJ1-2	TRBD1	CASKDRDRGFDGYTF	TGTGCCAGCAAAGACCGGGACAGGGGTTTTGATGGCTACACCTTC
few	TRBV27	TRBJ2-7	TRBD1	CASSLSGQGIYEQYF	TGTGCCAGCAGTTTATCCGGACAGGGTATTTACGAGCAGTACTTC
many	TRBV4-1	TRBJ2-1	TRBD2	CASSQGGLALYNEQFF	TGCGCCAGCAGCCAAGGAGGACTAGCGCTTTACAATGAGCAGTTCTTC
many	TRBV7-9	TRBJ1-4	-	CASSPTSLGFNEKLFF	TGTGCCAGCAGCCCAACATCATTAGGCTTTAATGAAAAACTGTTTTTT
few	TRBV5-6	TRBJ2-7	-	CASSSRLHEQYF	TGTGCCAGCAGCTCAAGACTCCACGAGCAGTACTTC
-	TRBV3-1	TRBJ2-2	-	CASSQGQRGTGELFF	TGTGCCAGCAGCCAAGGCCAGAGGGGAACCGGGGAGCTGTTTTTT
-	TRBV4-1	TRBJ1-1	-	CASSRGAANTEAFF	TGCGCCAGCAGCCGCGGGGCAGCGAACACTGAAGCTTTCTTT
-	TRBV2	TRBJ1-1	-	CASRGDRNTEAFF	TGTGCCAGCAGAGGGGACCGGAACACTGAAGCTTTCTTT
few	TRBV2	TRBJ2-7	TRBD2	CASSDVAGGSEQYF	TGTGCCAGCAGTGACGTGGCGGGAGGCAGCGAGCAGTACTTC
many	TRBV14	TRBJ1-6	-	CASSPRLSYNSPLHF	TGTGCCAGCAGCCCCAGACTCTCCTATAATTCACCCCTCCACTTT
few	TRBV5-1	TRBJ1-1	-	CASSLGQAAEAFF	TGCGCCAGCAGCTTGGGGCAGGCGGCAGAAGCTTTCTTT
many	TRBV7-8	TRBJ1-6	-	CASSLGRTTSYNSPLHF	TGTGCCAGCAGCTTAGGGAGAACAACCTCCTATAATTCACCCCTCCACTTT
many	TRBV7-9	TRBJ2-1	-	CASSPARDPNEQFF	TGTGCCAGCAGCCCCGCGAGGGATCCCAATGAGCAGTTCTTC
many	TRBV12-3/TRBV12-4	TRBJ1-2	-	CASSFGGANYGYTF	TGTGCCAGCAGTTTCGGGGGGGCGAACTATGGCTACACCTTC
few	TRBV9	TRBJ1-2	TRBD1	CASSDRQGSAPSYTF	TGTGCCAGCAGCGATCGACAGGGGTCGGCCCCCAGTTACACCTTC
many	TRBV14	TRBJ1-4	-	CASSQDWGEKLFF	TGTGCCAGCAGCCAAGATTGGGGTGAAAAACTGTTTTTT
few	TRBV5-4	TRBJ2-3	-	CASSPGTEWADTQYF	TGTGCCAGCAGCCCAGGAACGGAGTGGGCAGATACGCAGTATTTT
many	TRBV11-2	TRBJ1-2	-	CASSSSVDPSHGYTF	TGTGCCAGCAGCTCGTCCGTAGACCCGAGCCATGGCTACACCTTC
-	TRBV7-7	TRBJ2-1	TRBD2	CASSELAGGHNEQFF	TGTGCCAGCAGCGAACTAGCGGGGGGGCACAATGAGCAGTTCTTC
many	TRBV11-2	TRBJ2-4	-	CASSLKRGAKNIQYF	TGTGCCAGCAGCTTAAAGCGAGGGGCGAAAAACATTCAGTACTTC
many	TRBV11-2	TRBJ1-1	-	CASSLIMVRLNTEAFF	TGTGCCAGCAGCCTTATTATGGTCAGGCTGAACACTGAAGCTTTCTTT
few	TRBV6-1	TRBJ2-5	-	CASSEIAVQETQYF	TGTGCCAGCAGTGAAATAGCGGTTCAAGAGACCCAGTACTTC